The 12 T cell receptor beta chains given below trace back to one sample, sequenced in a study of cytomegalovirus exposure and HLA in healthy donors (dated by TCRdb to the late 2010s). The protocol used for the library was the immunoSEQ multiplex PCR assay. For the multiplex PCR, a mixture combining 60 forward primers for TCR Vbeta segments and 13 reverse primers for TCR Jbeta segments was used. As stored in TCRdb, this immuneACCESS dataset retains in-frame rearrangements with V and J assigned. A fraction of the clones does not appear; measured against another copy, unresolved V genes explain less than half of the discrepancy, and the remainder lacks a known reason. The sample profile shows roughly 200,000 clones; around three quarters of them were found once. The ten most abundant clones make up roughly an eighth of the sample. Specimen: PBMCs. These receptor sequences come from a woman aged 30 to 39 in good health and CMV-seropositive.

The rearrangement links TRBV29-1 to TRBJ2-2; D is unresolved. The germline CDR1 and CDR2 sequences are SQVTM and ANQGSEA. The CDR3 length is 15 residues. Trimming cost V 5 bases and J 2 bases, with 15 bases left between them. This chain's CDR3 is CSVRAESSNTGELFF. The CDR3 nucleotides are TGCAGCGTTAGAGCCGAATCAAGTAACACCGGGGAGCTGTTTTTT.

The chain joins TRBV7-9 to TRBJ2-1, with TRBD2 identical over 9 bases. V dropped 3 bases and J dropped 4; count of bases not matched to a gene: 4. The germline V gene encodes CDR1 SEHNR and CDR2 FQNEAQ (reference sequence). The CDR3 length is 15 residues. The CDR3 DNA follows: TGTGCCAGCAGCTTTGGGGCGGGGGGGTACAATGAGCAGTTCTTC. Protein sequence: CASSFGAGGYNEQFF. Supplemented by reference TRBV7-9 and TRBJ2-1, the full variable domain reads DTGVSQNPRHKITKRGQNVTFRCDPISEHNRLYWYRQTLGQGPEFLTYFQNEAQLEKSRLLSDRFSAERPKGSFSTLEIQRTEQGDSAMYLCASSFGAGGYNEQFFGPGTRLTVL.

This clone was observed once. The chain combines TRBV27 with TRBJ1-6; D ambiguous. The germline V gene has CDR1 MNHEY and CDR2 SMNVEV (reference sequence). CDR3 length: 14 amino acids. Deletions cut 6 bases from V and 0 bases from J, with 6 bases between. The chain's CDR3 is CASSRSSYNSPLHF. As DNA, the CDR3 is TGTGCCAGCAGCCGGAGCTCCTATAATTCACCCCTCCACTTT.

J is TRBJ1-2 and V is TRBV14, with D hard to call. The length of the CDR3 is 14 residues. Trimming cost V 4 bases and J 1 base, with 10 bases left between them. The germline V gene encodes CDR1 SGHDN and CDR2 FVKESK. In DNA, the CDR3 is TGTGCCAGCAGCCCACTCGGACTTAACTATGGCTACACCTTC. Encoded protein: CASSPLGLNYGYTF.

V is TRBV6-1 and J is TRBJ1-6; TRBD1 matches 8 bases. The germline gives CDR1 MNHNS, CDR2 SASEGT. There are 15 residues in the CDR3. With 8 bases clipped from V and 9 bases from J, the junction kept 12 bases outside the gene matches. The CDR3: CASYALRGLSSPLHF. For the CDR3, the DNA is TGTGCCAGCTACGCCCTCAGGGGGCTTAGTTCACCCCTCCACTTT.

On this clone itself: An end of the junction differs from the germline gene, which may be a read error. The J gene is TRBJ2-1, the V gene TRBV7-7; TRBD2 agrees at 11 bases. CDR1 and CDR2 from the germline V gene are SSHAT and FNYEAQ (reference sequence). The CDR3 runs to 15 residues. The CDR3 nucleotides read TGTGCTAGCAGCTTAACTAGCGGGAGAGGTAATGAGCAGTTCTTC. Its protein product is CASSLTSGRGNEQFF.

The chain joins TRBV11-3 to TRBJ2-3; 7 bases map to TRBD2. Trimming took 4 bases from V and 2 from J; bases not matched to a gene: 12. Germline V CDR1 and CDR2: SGHNT, YENEEA. CDR3 length: 17 amino acids. CDR3 in amino acids: CASSSKWGLPDTDTQYF. CDR3 in DNA: TGTGCCAGCAGCTCTAAGTGGGGACTACCAGACACAGATACGCAGTATTTT.

The chain recombines TRBV10-3 with TRBJ2-7, with D perhaps matching TRBD1 (6 bases). Germline-derived CDR1 and CDR2 are ENHRY and SYGVKD. The CDR3 is made up of 13 amino acids. Deletions cut 2 bases from V and 11 bases from J, with 16 bases between. The DNA of the CDR3 is TGTGCCATCAGTGAGCATCTTATTACAGGGAAGTACTTC. Translating it yields CAISEHLITGKYF.

CDR3 nucleotide sequence: TGTGCCAGCTTCCTGGCGGGTCGGTCGGGCGGCTACACCTTC. Residues: CASFLAGRSGGYTF. This chain links TRBV6-5 with TRBJ1-2; D uncertain. The ends were cut back, 8 bases at V and 8 bases at J, with 21 bases in the middle. Per germline, CDR1 MNHEY and CDR2 SVGAGI. The CDR3 covers 14 residues.

V and J are TRBV7-8 and TRBJ1-1, with 8 nucleotides matching TRBD1. The CDR3 extends over 15 amino acids. Trimming removed 5 bases from V and 6 bases from J; junction bases left unmatched: 11. The germline CDR1 and CDR2 sequences are SGHVS and FQNEAQ. For the CDR3, the DNA is TGTGCCAGCAGCCCAACTCGGACAGGGCAGTCTGAAGCTTTCTTT. As protein: CASSPTRTGQSEAFF.

The chain is built from TRBV7-2 and TRBJ2-3, with 7 bases that match TRBD1. The length of the CDR3 is 15 residues. Germline V gives CDR1 SGHTA, CDR2 FQGNSA. V was clipped by 2 bases and J by 1 base; unmatched bases: 3. The CDR3 reads CASSLRGQRTDTQYF. The CDR3 DNA follows: TGTGCCAGCAGCTTAAGGGGACAGCGCACAGATACGCAGTATTTT.

This clone was seen only once. The rearrangement uses TRBV28 and TRBJ1-3; D is ambiguous. The CDR3 sequence is 15 residues long. Trimming cost V 9 bases and J 5 bases, with 20 bases left between them. CDR1 MDHEN and CDR2 SYDVKM come from the germline V gene. The CDR3, as DNA: TGTGCCAGTCTCCGCCCGGGATCATGGAGAAACACCATATATTTT. Its protein is CASLRPGSWRNTIYF.